This T cell receptor beta chain was found in a study of OX40 agonist ivuxolimab in advanced cancers. Overall study: Dose-escalation patients were diagnosed with hepatocellular carcinoma, melanoma, renal cell cancer or head and neck cancer. General study findings and limits: The study observed clonal expansion of CD4+ and CD8+ blood T cells by week 6 at 0.1 to 3.0 mg/kg. Averaging showed that CD8+ T cells had more expanded clones than CD4+ did.

With regard to this clone: As yet, its antigen is unknown. Its ends do not fully match the called genes, so a read error is possible.

This table comes from immunoSEQ multiplex PCR, and its TCRdb copy is limited to in-frame clones, with some not included. The table shows approximately 86,000 clones, with 86% occurring only once. CDR1 is KGHSH and CDR2 is LQKENI in the germline V gene. This CDR3 region has 11 residues. The receptor's source is an adult with an advanced solid tumor such as melanoma, head and neck, liver or kidney cancer. The chain combines TRBV18 with TRBJ1-5; D unresolved. The source was CD4+ or CD8+ T cells sorted from blood, collected in a trial of the OX40 agonist ivuxolimab. CDR3: CASSPGQTQHF. In DNA, the CDR3 is TGTGCCAGCTCACCTGGTCAGACCCAGCATTTT.